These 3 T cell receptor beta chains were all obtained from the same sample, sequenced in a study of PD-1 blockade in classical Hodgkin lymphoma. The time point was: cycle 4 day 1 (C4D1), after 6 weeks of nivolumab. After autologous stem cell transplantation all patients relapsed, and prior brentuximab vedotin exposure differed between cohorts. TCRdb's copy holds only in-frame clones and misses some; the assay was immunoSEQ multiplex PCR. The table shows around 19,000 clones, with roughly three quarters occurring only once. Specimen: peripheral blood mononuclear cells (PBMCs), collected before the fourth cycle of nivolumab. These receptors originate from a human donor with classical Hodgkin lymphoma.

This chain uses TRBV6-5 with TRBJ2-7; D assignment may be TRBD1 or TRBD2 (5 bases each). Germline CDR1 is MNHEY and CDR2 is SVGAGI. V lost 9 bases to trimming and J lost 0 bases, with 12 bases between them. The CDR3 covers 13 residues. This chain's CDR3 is CASWGRISYEQYF. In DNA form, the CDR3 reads TGTGCCAGTTGGGGACGGATCTCCTACGAGCAGTACTTC.

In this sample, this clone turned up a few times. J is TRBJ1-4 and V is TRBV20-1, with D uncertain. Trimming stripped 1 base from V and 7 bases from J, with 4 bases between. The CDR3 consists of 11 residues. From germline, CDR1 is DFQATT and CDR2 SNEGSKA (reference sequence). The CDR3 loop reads CSARVGEKLFF. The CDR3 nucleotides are TGCAGTGCTAGAGTTGGTGAAAAACTGTTTTTT.

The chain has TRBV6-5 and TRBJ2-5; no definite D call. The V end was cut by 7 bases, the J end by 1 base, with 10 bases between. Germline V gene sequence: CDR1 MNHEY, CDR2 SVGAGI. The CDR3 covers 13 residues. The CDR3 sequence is CASTRRPQETQYF. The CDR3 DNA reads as TGTGCCAGCACCAGGAGACCCCAAGAGACCCAGTACTTC.